The present T cell receptor (beta chain) was sequenced within a study of Graves' ophthalmopathy and Graves' hyperthyroidism. This clonotype was seen repeatedly, ten times or more. RNA transcripts were the source from which TCR beta CDR3 regions were amplified. Scientists carried out first-round RT-PCR using HTBI primers and then a second-round multiplex PCR. A single record per CDR3 protein comes from TCRdb applying MiXCR to the multiplex PCR reads. The table lists almost 750,000 distinct CDR3 sequences, 40% of them singletons. Sequencing used peripheral blood. The receptor's source is an adult man with Graves' ophthalmopathy.

The chain's CDR3 is CATSDSTGAQETQYF. The CDR3 bases are TGTGCCACCAGTGACTCAACGGGTGCCCAAGAGACCCAGTACTTC. This chain joins TRBV24-1 and TRBJ2-5; D gene unclear. V was pared by 4 bases and J by 1 base, with 12 bases between. CDR3 size: 15 residues. Germline values: CDR1 KGHDR, CDR2 SFDVKD.